Presented here are 2 T cell receptor beta chains from one specimen sequenced in a study of blood T cell repertoires in COVID-19. Produced via immunoSEQ multiplex PCR; TCRdb's table is partial and in-frame only. In the table there are 85,000 to 110,000 clones, about 90% of which are singletons. Material: peripheral blood. The receptors originated from a human donor in a cohort sampled during active COVID-19.

This clone appeared once. The chain has TRBV12-2 and TRBJ2-7; the D call of TRBD2 is as the table states it, not checked on the DNA. TRBV12-2 is an annotated pseudogene. This CDR3 is built from 15 residues. This CDR3 is CASRLDCTGFYEQYF. The CDR3 nucleotides are TGTGCAAGTCGCTTAGATTGCACCGGTTTTTACGAGCAGTACTTC.

This clone came up a few times. The CDR3 reads CASSLGPGDYTEAFF. In nucleotides, the CDR3 is TGTGCCAGCAGCTTGGGGCCAGGGGATTACACTGAAGCTTTCTTT. The chain carries TRBV5-6 and TRBJ1-1; TRBD1 is a possible D gene (6 bases). The V gene's germline CDR1 is SGHDT and CDR2 YYEEEE. This CDR3 has 15 amino acids. V lost 0 bases, J lost 3 bases, and 12 bases lay in between.